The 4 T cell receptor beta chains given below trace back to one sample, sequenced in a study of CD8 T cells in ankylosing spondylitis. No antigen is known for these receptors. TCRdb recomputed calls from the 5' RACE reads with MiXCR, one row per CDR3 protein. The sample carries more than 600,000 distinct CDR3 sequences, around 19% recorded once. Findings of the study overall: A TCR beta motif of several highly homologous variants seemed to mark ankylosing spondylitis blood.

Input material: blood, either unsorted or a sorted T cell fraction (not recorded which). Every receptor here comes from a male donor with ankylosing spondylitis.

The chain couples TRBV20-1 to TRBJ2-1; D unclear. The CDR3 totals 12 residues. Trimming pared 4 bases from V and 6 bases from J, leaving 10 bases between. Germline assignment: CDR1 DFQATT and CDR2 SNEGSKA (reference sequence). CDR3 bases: TGCAGTGCTATTCCTGGTACCAATGAGCAGTTCTTC. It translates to CSAIPGTNEQFF.

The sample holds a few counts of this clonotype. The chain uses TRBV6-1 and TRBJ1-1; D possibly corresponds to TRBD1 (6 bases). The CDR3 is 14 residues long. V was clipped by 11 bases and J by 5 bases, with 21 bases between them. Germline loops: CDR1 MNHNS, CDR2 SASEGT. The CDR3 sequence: CAVCESGGRTEAFF. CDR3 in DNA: TGTGCCGTTTGCGAATCGGGGGGGCGGACTGAAGCTTTCTTT.

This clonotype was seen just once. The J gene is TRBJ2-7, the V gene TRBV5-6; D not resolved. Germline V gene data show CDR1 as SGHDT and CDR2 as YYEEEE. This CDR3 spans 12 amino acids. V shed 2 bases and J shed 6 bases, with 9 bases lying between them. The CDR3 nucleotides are TGTGCCAGCAGCTTTGGAGTTCTCGAGCAGTACTTC. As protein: CASSFGVLEQYF.

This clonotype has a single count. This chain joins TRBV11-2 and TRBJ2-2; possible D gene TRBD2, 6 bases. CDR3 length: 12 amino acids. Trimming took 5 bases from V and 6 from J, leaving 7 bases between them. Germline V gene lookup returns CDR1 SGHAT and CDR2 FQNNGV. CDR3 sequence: CASSTSSGELFF. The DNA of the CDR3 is TGTGCCAGCAGCACTAGCTCCGGGGAGCTGTTTTTT.